This T cell receptor beta chain was retrieved from a study of T cells in Graves' hyperthyroidism and ophthalmopathy. Study results and limitations: Blood shared most expanded thyroid clonotypes above 0.001.

RNA transcripts served as the template for amplifying TCR beta CDR3 regions. HTBI primers were used for first-round RT-PCR of the TCR CDR3. TCRdb reprocessed the multiplex PCR reads via MiXCR and lists one record per CDR3 protein. Counted here are 89,000 or so distinct CDR3 sequences, 35% to 50% occurring once; the ten biggest clones make up more than 8.5%. This CDR3 has 14 amino acids. V was clipped by 4 bases and J by 5 bases, with 12 bases between them. A word on this clonotype: Its antigen is unknown.

Any patient presenting with uncontrolled infection, other autoimmune disease, pregnancy or lactation was left out. J is TRBJ1-5 and V is TRBV12-3 or TRBV12-4; the D is unclear. The specimen was peripheral blood or thyroid tissue (not recorded which). The receptor was derived from a woman aged 25-40 years with Graves' hyperthyroidism. The CDR3 region is CASSWQAGDQPQHF. The CDR3 nucleotides are TGTGCCAGCAGTTGGCAGGCCGGGGATCAGCCCCAGCATTTT.